This T cell receptor (beta chain) was retrieved from a study of PD-1 blockade in classical Hodgkin lymphoma. Sequencing used immunoSEQ multiplex PCR; TCRdb keeps in-frame clones, though not all of them. The sample includes about 14,000 clones, just under 80% of them seen just once. All trial patients relapsed after autologous stem cell transplantation. The TCR was taken from a human donor with classical Hodgkin lymphoma. The sequencing used peripheral blood mononuclear cells (PBMCs), collected at baseline.

The DNA of the CDR3 is TGCGCCAGCAGCGAAGGGACAGAGATCTACAATGAGCAGTTCTTC. Its protein is CASSEGTEIYNEQFF. The chain joins TRBV4-1 to TRBJ2-1, with 7 bases fitting TRBD1. V was pared by 5 bases and J by 3 bases, with 7 bases of the junction left unmatched. CDR3 length: 15 residues. Germline CDR1 MGHRA, CDR2 YSYEKL.